This TCR beta chain was retrieved from a study of CD8 T cell repertoires and HIV-1 epitope variants. The overall study: Epitopes were three Gag families plus Nef HW9 and YT9. The baseline condition was 1M T cells left uncultured.

Generated by immunoSEQ multiplex PCR, the TCRdb table keeps only in-frame clones and is missing some. The repertoire holds 95,000 or so clones, with around 75% as singletons. CDR3 length: 16 residues. J gave up 0 bases and V 6 bases, and 5 bases lay outside the gene matches. Germline assignment: CDR1 MNHEY and CDR2 SMNVEV (reference sequence). This clone occurred once. The chain combines TRBV27 with TRBJ1-4, with 9 bases identical to TRBD1. Sample: uncultured baseline CD8+ T cells from peripheral blood mononuclear cells (PBMCs). This receptor was taken from a male donor with HIV. The CDR3 DNA follows: TGTGCCAGCAGGGAAGGACAGGGGTCAACTAATGAAAAACTGTTTTTT. Its protein product is CASREGQGSTNEKLFF. Looking up the rest from reference TRBV27 and TRBJ1-4 gives the full variable domain: EAQVTQNPRYLITVTGKKLTVTCSQNMNHEYMSWYRQDPGLGLRQIYYSMNVEVTDKGDVPEGYKVSRKEKRNFPLILESPSPNQTSLYFCASREGQGSTNEKLFFGSGTQLSVL.